The source of this T cell receptor (beta chain) is a study of blood T cell repertoires in COVID-19. Study as a whole: Samples representing acute and convalescent COVID-19 were sourced from the United States, Italy and Spain. In each case, the material was cDNA or gDNA derived from T cells, B-cell-depleted T cells, or PBMCs.

Original processing notes: It was from reference gene primer amplification that nucleated cell counts were estimated. Clones were read by immunoSEQ multiplex PCR, and TCRdb kept only the in-frame ones, dropping some. V and J calls and clone size are those listed in that table; D and trimming were worked out from the DNA. The table lists 150,000 or so clones, just under 85% of them singletons. This CDR3 contains 13 residues. V was clipped by 2 bases and J by 7 bases, with 11 bases between them. Germline CDR1 is LGHDT and CDR2 is YNNKEL (reference sequence). The sequenced material came from peripheral blood. This TCR was recovered from an elderly woman with acute or convalescent COVID-19. The J gene is TRBJ1-1, the V gene TRBV3-1 (or the pseudogene TRBV3-2); D ambiguous. CDR3 DNA: TGTGCCAGCAGCCAATCCCTTATTAATGAAGCTTTCTTT. Protein product: CASSQSLINEAFF.